A single sample gave rise to the 10 T cell receptor beta chains below, sequenced in a study of blood T cell repertoires in COVID-19 (dated by TCRdb to between 2020 and 2021). Library preparation was by the immunoSEQ multiplex PCR assay. TCRdb holds this immuneACCESS table with in-frame rearrangements only. Some clones are missing; in checked studies, unresolved V genes explain under half, and the rest has no known cause. For this sample there are 95,000 to 100,000 clones; over 80% appear just once. The ten largest clones take up approximately 5.4% of the sample. Sequencing was done on a sample of peripheral blood. The receptors originated from a man aged 45-60 years with active COVID-19.

This chain uses TRBV4-2 with TRBJ1-1; D call uncertain. From germline, CDR1 is LGHNA and CDR2 YNFKEQ. V gave up 5 bases and J gave up 7 bases, with 8 bases separating them. The CDR3 runs to 11 residues. For the CDR3, the DNA is TGTGCCAGCAGCGAGGGCCGTGAAGCTTTCTTT. It is translated as CASSEGREAFF.

CDR3 loop: CASSHNRATYNEQFF. The CDR3 bases are TGTGCCAGCAGCCACAACAGGGCAACTTACAATGAGCAGTTCTTC. J is TRBJ2-1 and V is TRBV7-9, with TRBD1 as a possible D gene (6 bases). Per germline, CDR1 SEHNR and CDR2 FQNEAQ (reference sequence). This CDR3 is 15 amino acids long. The V and J ends lost 5 bases and 4 bases respectively, with 15 bases between them.

This clone was picked up one time. The chain joins TRBV9 to TRBJ2-4, with TRBD2 matching 10 bases. The junction had 3 bases not matched to a gene; V was cut back by 0 bases and J by 6 bases. CDR1 and CDR2 from the germline V gene are SGDLS and YYNGEE. This CDR3 has 15 residues. The CDR3 sequence: CASSVGASGRNIQYF. The CDR3 DNA reads as TGTGCCAGCAGCGTAGGGGCTAGCGGGAGAAACATTCAGTACTTC.

This chain joins TRBV21-1 and TRBJ2-7; the table calls TRBD2, which could not be checked here. TRBV21-1 is shown as a pseudogene. The CDR3 is 16 residues long. This CDR3 reads CASSKEGTSGSYEQYF. In DNA form, the CDR3 reads TGTGCCAGCAGCAAAGAGGGAACTAGCGGGTCTTACGAGCAGTACTTC.

A few counts support this clone. The chain carries TRBV6-6 and TRBJ1-5; 9 bases match TRBD1. With 6 bases clipped from V and 2 bases from J, the junction kept 8 bases outside the gene matches. This CDR3 spans 16 amino acids. Germline-derived CDR1 and CDR2 are MNHNY and SVGAGI (reference sequence). CDR3 coding DNA: TGTGCCAGCAGCCCGGGACAGGGAGGTGGCAATCAGCCCCAGCATTTT. Its protein product is CASSPGQGGGNQPQHF.

This sequence joins TRBV6-6 and TRBJ1-6, with D possibly TRBD1 on 6 matching bases. Trimming removed 4 bases at V and 4 bases at J, with 11 bases between. Germline assignment: CDR1 MNHNY and CDR2 SVGAGI (reference sequence). The CDR3 sequence is 15 residues long. CDR3 loop: CASSFGQSYNSPLHF. For the CDR3, the DNA is TGTGCCAGCAGTTTCGGACAGAGTTATAATTCACCCCTCCACTTT.

CDR3 sequence: CASSWLQGNSGANVLTF. CDR3 sequence (DNA): TGCGCCAGCAGCTGGTTACAGGGGAACTCTGGGGCCAACGTCCTGACTTTC. The V gene is TRBV5-1, the J gene TRBJ2-6, with 7 bases identical to TRBD1. Germline-derived CDR1 and CDR2 are SGHRS and YFSETQ. J gave up 0 bases and V 3 bases, and 6 bases lay outside the gene matches. CDR3 length: 17 amino acids. The variable domain in full, completed from reference TRBV5-1 and TRBJ2-6, reads KAGVTQTPRYLIKTRGQQVTLSCSPISGHRSVSWYQQTPGQGLQFLFEYFSETQRNKGNFPGRFSGRQFSNSRSEMNVSTLELGDSALYLCASSWLQGNSGANVLTFGAGSRLTVL.

The CDR3 region has the DNA TGTGCCAGCAGCACAGGGGGCGACTATGGCTACACCTTC. It codes for CASSTGGDYGYTF. The chain recombines TRBV28 with TRBJ1-2; 9 positions match TRBD1. With V trimmed by 6 bases and J by 3 bases, 2 bases remained unmatched. CDR3 size: 13 residues. The germline V gene has CDR1 MDHEN and CDR2 SYDVKM.

This chain's CDR3 is CASKEDIPSPLHF. The CDR3 nucleotides are TGTGCCAGCAAAGAAGACATACCTTCACCCCTCCACTTT. V and J are TRBV28 and TRBJ1-6; D uncertain. CDR3 length equals 13 residues. Germline assignment: CDR1 MDHEN and CDR2 SYDVKM. Trimming shortened V by 7 bases and J by 9 bases, and 13 bases separated the two germline ends.

The CDR3 DNA follows: TGTGCCAGCAGTGGGACTAGCGGGAGAAGGAGGGGCTACGAGCAGTACTTC. It yields the protein CASSGTSGRRRGYEQYF. The chain joins TRBV27 to TRBJ2-7; 14 bases are shared with TRBD2. The length of the CDR3 is 17 residues. The J segment lost 3 bases and the V segment lost 5 bases, leaving 9 bases of the junction unmatched. In germline, CDR1 is MNHEY, CDR2 SMNVEV (reference sequence).